This passage covers 7 T cell receptor beta chains from one sample sequenced in a study of T cells in narcolepsy (dated by TCRdb to 2017 to 2018). Library method: the immunoSEQ multiplex PCR assay. Here the immuneACCESS table is served through TCRdb, limited to in-frame sequences with V and J called. Missing clones are a known gap in these copies; in checked studies unresolved V genes cover under half, and the rest lacks a known reason. The sample table lists 30,000 to 35,000 clones, around three quarters of them with a count of one. The leading ten clones occupy approximately 3.6% of the sample. Sequencing used memory (CD45RA-) CD4+ T cells from blood. The cell subset or site label, read with the paper, signifies: memory T cells sorted ex vivo from peripheral blood. Receptor source: a human donor in good health.

V usage is TRBV11-2 and J usage is TRBJ2-7; D is undetermined. There are 12 residues in the CDR3. CDR1 and CDR2 (germline): SGHAT, FQNNGV. Trimming took off 3 bases at V and 0 bases at J, with 3 bases between the two ends. CDR3 DNA: TGTGCCAGCAGCTTGAGCTCCTACGAGCAGTACTTC. This sequence encodes CASSLSSYEQYF.

The chain employs TRBV19 and TRBJ1-1; D gene unclear. V was trimmed by 8 bases and J by 6 bases, leaving 13 bases between them. This CDR3 region has 12 residues. The germline CDR1 and CDR2 sequences are LNHDA and SQIVND (reference sequence). The CDR3 protein is CASGVSGAEAFF. CDR3 bases: TGTGCCAGTGGGGTTTCTGGCGCTGAAGCTTTCTTT.

The J gene is TRBJ2-1, the V gene TRBV29-1; D possibly corresponds to TRBD2 (5 bases). Trimming removed 4 bases at V and 9 bases at J, with 16 bases between. The germline CDR1 and CDR2 sequences are SQVTM and ANQGSEA. The CDR3 covers 13 residues. CDR3 coding DNA: TGCAGCGTTGTCGGAGGCAGGCAGCCTGAGCAGTTCTTC. It yields the protein CSVVGGRQPEQFF.

V and J are TRBV14 and TRBJ1-3, with 7 bases identical to TRBD1. Germline V gene lookup returns CDR1 SGHDN and CDR2 FVKESK. The length of the CDR3 is 17 residues. V trimming: 3 bases; J trimming: 0 bases; junction bases outside the gene matches: 8. This chain's CDR3 is CASSHRTGAGSGNTIYF. CDR3 bases: TGTGCCAGCAGCCATCGGACAGGAGCTGGCTCTGGAAACACCATATATTTT. Drawing the rest from reference TRBV14 and TRBJ1-3, the complete variable domain is EAGVTQFPSHSVIEKGQTVTLRCDPISGHDNLYWYRRVMGKEIKFLLHFVKESKQDESGMPNNRFLAERTGGTYSTLKVQPAELEDSGVYFCASSHRTGAGSGNTIYFGEGSWLTVV.

In this sample, this clone turned up a few times. The rearrangement joins TRBV9 to TRBJ2-6, with D tentatively TRBD1 or TRBD2 (5 bases each). Germline V gene data show CDR1 as SGDLS and CDR2 as YYNGEE. V was trimmed by 6 bases and J by 4 bases, leaving 14 bases between them. This CDR3 has 15 residues. CDR3 coding DNA: TGTGCCAGCACCTCCGGGACGCTCGGGGCCAACGTCCTGACTTTC. It translates to CASTSGTLGANVLTF.

V and J are TRBV2 and TRBJ2-7; D gene uncertain. The V end was cut by 3 bases, the J end by 2 bases, with 8 bases between. CDR1 SNHLY and CDR2 FYNNEI come from the germline V gene. This CDR3 spans 13 amino acids. CDR3 amino acids: CASSEATAYEQYF. CDR3 DNA sequence: TGTGCCAGCAGTGAGGCGACGGCCTACGAGCAGTACTTC. Full variable domain (remainder filled in from reference TRBV2 and TRBJ2-7): EPEVTQTPSHQVTQMGQEVILRCVPISNHLYFYWYRQILGQKVEFLVSFYNNEISEKSEIFDDQFSVERPDGSNFTLKIRSTKLEDSAMYFCASSEATAYEQYFGPGTRLTVT.

The chain has TRBV27 and TRBJ2-2; 8 bases map to TRBD2. With V trimmed by 4 bases and J by 4 bases, 5 bases remained unmatched. Germline CDR1 MNHEY, CDR2 SMNVEV (reference sequence). The CDR3 has 15 residues. CDR3 protein: CASSWSGRATGELFF. The DNA for the CDR3 is TGTGCCAGCAGTTGGTCCGGGAGGGCCACCGGGGAGCTGTTTTTT.